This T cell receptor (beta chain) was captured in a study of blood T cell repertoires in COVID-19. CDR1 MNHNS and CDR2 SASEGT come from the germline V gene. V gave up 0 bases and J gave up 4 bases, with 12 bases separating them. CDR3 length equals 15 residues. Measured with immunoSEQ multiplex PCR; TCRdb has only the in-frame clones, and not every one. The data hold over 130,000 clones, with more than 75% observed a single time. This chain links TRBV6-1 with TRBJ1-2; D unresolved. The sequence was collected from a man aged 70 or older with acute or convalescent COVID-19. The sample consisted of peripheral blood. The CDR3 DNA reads TGTGCCAGCAGTGAAGCGCGGGCAGGCCTCTATGGCTACACCTTC. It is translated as CASSEARAGLYGYTF.